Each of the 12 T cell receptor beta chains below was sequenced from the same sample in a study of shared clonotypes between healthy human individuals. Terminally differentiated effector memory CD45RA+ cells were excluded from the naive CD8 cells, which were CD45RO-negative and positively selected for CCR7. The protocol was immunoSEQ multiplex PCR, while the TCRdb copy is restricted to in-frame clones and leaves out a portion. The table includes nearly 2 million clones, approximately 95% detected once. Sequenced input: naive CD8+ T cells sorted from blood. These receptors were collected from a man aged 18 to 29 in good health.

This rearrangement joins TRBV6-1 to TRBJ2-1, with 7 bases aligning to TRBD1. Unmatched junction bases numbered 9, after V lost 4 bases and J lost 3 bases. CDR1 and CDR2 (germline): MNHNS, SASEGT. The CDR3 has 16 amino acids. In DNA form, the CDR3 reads TGTGCCAGCAGTGTCCTCGGGACAGATCTCTACAATGAGCAGTTCTTC. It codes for CASSVLGTDLYNEQFF.

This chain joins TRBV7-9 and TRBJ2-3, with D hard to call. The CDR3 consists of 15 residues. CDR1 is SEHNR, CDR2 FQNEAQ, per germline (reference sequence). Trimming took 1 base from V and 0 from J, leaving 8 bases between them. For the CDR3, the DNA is TGTGCCAGCAGCTTAGATCAGCGTAGCACAGATACGCAGTATTTT. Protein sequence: CASSLDQRSTDTQYF.

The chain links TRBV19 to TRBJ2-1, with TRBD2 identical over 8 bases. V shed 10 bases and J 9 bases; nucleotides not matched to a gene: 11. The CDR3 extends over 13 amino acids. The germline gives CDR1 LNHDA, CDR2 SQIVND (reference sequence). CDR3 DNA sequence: TGTGCCACCAGAATGACTAGCGACGGTGAGCAGTTCTTC. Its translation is CATRMTSDGEQFF.

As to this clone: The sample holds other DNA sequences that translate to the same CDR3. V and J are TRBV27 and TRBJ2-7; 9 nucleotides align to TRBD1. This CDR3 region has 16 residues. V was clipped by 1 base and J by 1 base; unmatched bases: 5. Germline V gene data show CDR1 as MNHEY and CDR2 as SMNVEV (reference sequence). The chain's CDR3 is CASSLLMGTGSYEQYF. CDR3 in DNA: TGTGCCAGCAGTTTATTAATGGGGACAGGGTCCTACGAGCAGTACTTC.

The CDR3 DNA reads TGTGCCAGCAGTGGGGTTGGGACAGGGGATAAGACCCAGTACTTC. It codes for CASSGVGTGDKTQYF. The rearrangement links TRBV27 to TRBJ2-5, with 10 bases aligning to TRBD1. Germline V gene sequence: CDR1 MNHEY, CDR2 SMNVEV (reference sequence). V was clipped by 5 bases and J by 6 bases; unmatched bases: 9. The CDR3 runs to 15 residues.

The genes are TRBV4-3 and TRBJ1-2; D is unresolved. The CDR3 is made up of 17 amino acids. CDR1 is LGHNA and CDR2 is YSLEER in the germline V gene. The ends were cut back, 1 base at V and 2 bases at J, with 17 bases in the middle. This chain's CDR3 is CASSQVSPDGLNYGYTF. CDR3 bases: TGCGCCAGCAGCCAAGTCTCGCCGGACGGCTTAAACTATGGCTACACCTTC.

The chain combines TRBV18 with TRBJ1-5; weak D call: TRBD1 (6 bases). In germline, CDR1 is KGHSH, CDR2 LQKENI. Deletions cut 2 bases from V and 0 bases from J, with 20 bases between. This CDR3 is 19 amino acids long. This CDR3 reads CASSPEGGYTLGSNQPQHF. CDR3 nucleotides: TGTGCCAGCTCACCAGAAGGGGGTTACACCCTTGGTAGCAATCAGCCCCAGCATTTT.

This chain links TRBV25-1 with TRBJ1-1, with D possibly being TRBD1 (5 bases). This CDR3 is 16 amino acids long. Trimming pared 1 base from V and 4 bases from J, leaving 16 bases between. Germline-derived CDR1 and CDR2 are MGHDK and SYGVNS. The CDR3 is CASSEFLGVPGTEAFF. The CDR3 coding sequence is TGTGCCAGCAGTGAATTTTTAGGGGTCCCGGGCACTGAAGCTTTCTTT.

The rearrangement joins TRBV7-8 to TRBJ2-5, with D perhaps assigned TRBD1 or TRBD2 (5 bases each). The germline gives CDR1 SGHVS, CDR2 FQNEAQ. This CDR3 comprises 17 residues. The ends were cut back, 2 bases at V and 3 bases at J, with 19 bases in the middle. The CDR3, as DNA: TGTGCCAGCAGCTTAATCTGGCCAACAGGAGGAAAAGAGACCCAGTACTTC. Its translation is CASSLIWPTGGKETQYF.

The CDR3 coding sequence is TGTGCCAGCAGCCTCACTTCACCCTCCTACGAGCAGTACTTC. This gives the protein CASSLTSPSYEQYF. The gene calls are TRBV14 and TRBJ2-7; D is uncertain. The ends were cut back, 4 bases at V and 0 bases at J, with 10 bases in the middle. Germline V CDR1 and CDR2: SGHDN, FVKESK. There are 14 residues in the CDR3.

CDR3 bases: TGTGCCAGCAGCCGGGTTAACAATGAGCAGTTCTTC. It yields the protein CASSRVNNEQFF. This chain connects TRBV2 to TRBJ2-1, with no clear D. Trimming pared 6 bases from V and 5 bases from J, leaving 8 bases between. Germline V gene lookup returns CDR1 SNHLY and CDR2 FYNNEI. The CDR3 is 12 amino acids. The full variable domain, in which reference TRBV2 and TRBJ2-1 provide the parts outside the CDR3, is EPEVTQTPSHQVTQMGQEVILRCVPISNHLYFYWYRQILGQKVEFLVSFYNNEISEKSEIFDDQFSVERPDGSNFTLKIRSTKLEDSAMYFCASSRVNNEQFFGPGTRLTVL.

CDR3 loop: CAWSVTGWTEQYF. The DNA for the CDR3 is TGTGCCTGGAGTGTAACAGGGTGGACCGAGCAGTACTTC. The V gene is TRBV30, the J gene TRBJ2-7; D possibly corresponds to TRBD1 (6 bases). Trimming pared 0 bases from V and 6 bases from J, leaving 12 bases between. Germline CDR1 GTSNPN, CDR2 SVGIG (reference sequence). CDR3 length: 13 amino acids.